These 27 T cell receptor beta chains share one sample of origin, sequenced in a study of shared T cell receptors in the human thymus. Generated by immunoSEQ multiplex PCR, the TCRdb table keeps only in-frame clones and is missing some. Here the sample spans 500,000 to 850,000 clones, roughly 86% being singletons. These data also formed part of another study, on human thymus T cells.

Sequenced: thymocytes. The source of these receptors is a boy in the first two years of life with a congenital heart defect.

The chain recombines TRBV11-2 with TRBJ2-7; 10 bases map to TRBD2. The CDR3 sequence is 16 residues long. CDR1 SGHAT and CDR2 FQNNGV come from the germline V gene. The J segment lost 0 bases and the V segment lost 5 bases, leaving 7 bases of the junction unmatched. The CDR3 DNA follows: TGTGCCAGCAGCCCTTCGGCTAGCGGGAGCTCCTACGAGCAGTACTTC. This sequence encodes CASSPSASGSSYEQYF.

CDR3 bases: TGTGCCAGTAGTATCTCAGGGACAATGACTAATGAAAAACTGTTTTTT. Translation gives CASSISGTMTNEKLFF. This chain connects TRBV19 to TRBJ1-4, with D tentatively TRBD1 (6 bases). The CDR3 spans 16 residues. Trimming pared 3 bases from V and 2 bases from J, leaving 13 bases between. CDR1 and CDR2 from the germline V gene are LNHDA and SQIVND (reference sequence).

The CDR3 DNA follows: TGTGCCAGTAGTATAGTGGGGGCGCGTCTGGACGAGCAGTACTTC. Its protein product is CASSIVGARLDEQYF. This rearrangement joins TRBV19 to TRBJ2-7; TRBD1 is a possible D gene (6 bases). V shed 1 base and J shed 5 bases, with 15 bases lying between them. Germline lookup yields CDR1 LNHDA and CDR2 SQIVND (reference sequence). The length of the CDR3 is 15 residues.

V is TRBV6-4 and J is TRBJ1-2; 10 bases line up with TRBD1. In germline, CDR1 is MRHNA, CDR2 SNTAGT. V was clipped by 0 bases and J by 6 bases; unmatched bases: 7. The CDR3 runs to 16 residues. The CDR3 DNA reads TGTGCCAGCAGTGACTCGATGGGACAGGGGCTAAATGGCTACACCTTC. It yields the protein CASSDSMGQGLNGYTF.

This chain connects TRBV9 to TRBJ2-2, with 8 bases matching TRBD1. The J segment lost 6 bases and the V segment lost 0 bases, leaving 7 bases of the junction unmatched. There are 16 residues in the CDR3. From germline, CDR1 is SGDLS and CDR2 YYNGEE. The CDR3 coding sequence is TGTGCCAGCAGCGTAGGCTGGACAGGGAGTCCCGGGGAGCTGTTTTTT. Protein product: CASSVGWTGSPGELFF.

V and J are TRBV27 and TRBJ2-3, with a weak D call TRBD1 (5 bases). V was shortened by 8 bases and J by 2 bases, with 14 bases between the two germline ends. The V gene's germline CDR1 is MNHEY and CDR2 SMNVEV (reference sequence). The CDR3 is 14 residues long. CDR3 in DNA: TGTGCCAGCGGCAGGGATAATGACACAGATACGCAGTATTTT. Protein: CASGRDNDTDTQYF.

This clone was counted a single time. CDR3 DNA: TGTGCCAGCAGCACTCTAGCGGGAGGCACCTACAATGAGCAGTTCTTC. This sequence encodes CASSTLAGGTYNEQFF. The V and J genes are TRBV11-2 and TRBJ2-1; 11 nucleotides agree with TRBD2. CDR3 length: 16 residues. The V gene's germline CDR1 is SGHAT and CDR2 FQNNGV. V gave up 5 bases and J gave up 2 bases; unmatched junction bases: 5.

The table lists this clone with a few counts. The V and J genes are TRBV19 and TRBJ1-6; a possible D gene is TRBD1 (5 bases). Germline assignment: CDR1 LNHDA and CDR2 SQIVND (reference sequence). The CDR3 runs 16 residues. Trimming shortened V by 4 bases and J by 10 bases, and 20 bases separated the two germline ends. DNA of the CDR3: TGTGCCAGTAGTAACCTTACTGGGGTGGGGGGGTCACCCCTCCACTTT. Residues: CASSNLTGVGGSPLHF.

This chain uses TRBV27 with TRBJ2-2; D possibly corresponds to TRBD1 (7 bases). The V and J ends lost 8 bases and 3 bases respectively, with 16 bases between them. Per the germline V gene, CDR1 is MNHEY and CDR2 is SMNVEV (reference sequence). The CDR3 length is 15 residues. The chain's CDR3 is CASGAGTVHTGELFF. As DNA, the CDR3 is TGTGCCAGCGGGGCGGGGACAGTCCACACCGGGGAGCTGTTTTTT.

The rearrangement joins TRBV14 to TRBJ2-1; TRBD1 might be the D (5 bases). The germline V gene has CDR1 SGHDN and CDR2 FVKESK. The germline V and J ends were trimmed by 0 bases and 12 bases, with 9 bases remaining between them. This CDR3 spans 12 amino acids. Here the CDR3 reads CASSQERQGQFF. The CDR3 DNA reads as TGTGCCAGCAGCCAAGAGAGGCAGGGGCAGTTCTTC.

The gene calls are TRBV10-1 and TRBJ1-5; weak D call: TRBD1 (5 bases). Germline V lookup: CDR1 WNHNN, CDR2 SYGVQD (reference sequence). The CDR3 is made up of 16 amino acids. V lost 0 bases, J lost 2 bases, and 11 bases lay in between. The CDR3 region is CASSESVGGGNQPQHF. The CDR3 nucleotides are TGCGCCAGCAGTGAGTCGGTTGGGGGGGGCAATCAGCCCCAGCATTTT.

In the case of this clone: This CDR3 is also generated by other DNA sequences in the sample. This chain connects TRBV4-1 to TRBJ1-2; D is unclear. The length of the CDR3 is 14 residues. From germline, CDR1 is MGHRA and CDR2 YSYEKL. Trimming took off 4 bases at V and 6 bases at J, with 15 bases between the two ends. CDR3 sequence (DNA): TGCGCCAGCAGCCCGAAGCCGAGGAGAGATGGCTACACCTTC. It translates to CASSPKPRRDGYTF.

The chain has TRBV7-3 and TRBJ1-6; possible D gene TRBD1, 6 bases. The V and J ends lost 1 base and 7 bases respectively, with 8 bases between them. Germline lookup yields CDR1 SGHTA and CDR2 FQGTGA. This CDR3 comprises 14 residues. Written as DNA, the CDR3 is TGTGCCAGCAGCTTAAGGGACAAGAATTCACCCCTCCACTTT. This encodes CASSLRDKNSPLHF.

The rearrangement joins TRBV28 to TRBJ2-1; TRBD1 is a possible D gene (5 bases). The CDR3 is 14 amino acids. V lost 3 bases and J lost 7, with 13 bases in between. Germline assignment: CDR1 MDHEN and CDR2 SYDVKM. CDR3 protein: CASSLGRQGNEQFF. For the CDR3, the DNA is TGTGCCAGCAGTTTGGGGCGCCAAGGGAATGAGCAGTTCTTC.

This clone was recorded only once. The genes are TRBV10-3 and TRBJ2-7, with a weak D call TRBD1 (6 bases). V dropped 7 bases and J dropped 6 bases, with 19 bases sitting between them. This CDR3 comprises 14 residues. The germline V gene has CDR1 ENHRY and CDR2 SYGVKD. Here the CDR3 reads CAIKGTGHLPEQYF. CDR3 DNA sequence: TGTGCCATCAAGGGGACGGGACACCTGCCCGAGCAGTACTTC.

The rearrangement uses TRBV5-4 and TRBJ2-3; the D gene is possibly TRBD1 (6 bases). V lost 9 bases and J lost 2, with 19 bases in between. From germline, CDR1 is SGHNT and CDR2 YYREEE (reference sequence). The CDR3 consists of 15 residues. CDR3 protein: CATLMGDKNTDTQYF. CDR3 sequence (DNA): TGTGCCACCCTTATGGGGGACAAAAACACAGATACGCAGTATTTT.

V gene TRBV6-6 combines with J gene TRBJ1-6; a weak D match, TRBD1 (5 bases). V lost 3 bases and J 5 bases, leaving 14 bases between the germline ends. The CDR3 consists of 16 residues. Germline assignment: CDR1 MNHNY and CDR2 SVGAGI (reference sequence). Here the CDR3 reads CASSYRPPDNNSPLHF. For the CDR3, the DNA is TGTGCCAGCAGTTATAGACCCCCGGACAATAATTCACCCCTCCACTTT.

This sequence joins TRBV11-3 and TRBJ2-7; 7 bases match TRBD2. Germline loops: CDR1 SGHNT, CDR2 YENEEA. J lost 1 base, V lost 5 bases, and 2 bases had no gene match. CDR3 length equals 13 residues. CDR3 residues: CASSVGLSYEQYF. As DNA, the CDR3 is TGTGCCAGCAGCGTGGGACTATCCTACGAGCAGTACTTC.

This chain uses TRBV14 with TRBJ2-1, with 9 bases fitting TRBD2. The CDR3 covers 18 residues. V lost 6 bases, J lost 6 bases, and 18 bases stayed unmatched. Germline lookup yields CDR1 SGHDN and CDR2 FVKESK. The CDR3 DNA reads TGTGCCAGCAGTCTCACGCCGGAGGCGGGGGGGCCCCGCAATGAGCAGTTCTTC. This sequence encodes CASSLTPEAGGPRNEQFF.

Here the CDR3 reads CAWSVGSSGSPRAGEQFF. In nucleotides, the CDR3 is TGTGCCTGGAGTGTAGGGTCTAGCGGGAGTCCAAGGGCGGGTGAGCAGTTCTTC. The chain has TRBV30 and TRBJ2-1, with 10 nucleotides matching TRBD2. Germline V gene lookup returns CDR1 GTSNPN and CDR2 SVGIG (reference sequence). CDR3 size: 18 residues. The junction had 17 bases not matched to a gene; V was cut back by 0 bases and J by 9 bases.

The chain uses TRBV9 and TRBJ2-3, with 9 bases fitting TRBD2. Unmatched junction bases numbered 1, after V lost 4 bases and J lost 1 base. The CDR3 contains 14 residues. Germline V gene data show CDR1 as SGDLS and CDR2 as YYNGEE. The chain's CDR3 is CASSRTSGTDTQYF. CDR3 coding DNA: TGTGCCAGCAGCAGGACTAGCGGCACAGATACGCAGTATTTT.

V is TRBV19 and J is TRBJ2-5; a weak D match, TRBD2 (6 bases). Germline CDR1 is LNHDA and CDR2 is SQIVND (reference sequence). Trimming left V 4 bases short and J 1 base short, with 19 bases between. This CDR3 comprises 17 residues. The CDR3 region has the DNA TGTGCCAGTAGTAGAAAGGTCCTAGCGCGGGGCCAAGAGACCCAGTACTTC. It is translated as CASSRKVLARGQETQYF. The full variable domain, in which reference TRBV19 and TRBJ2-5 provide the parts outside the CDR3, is DGGITQSPKYLFRKEGQNVTLSCEQNLNHDAMYWYRQDPGQGLRLIYYSQIVNDFQKGDIAEGYSVSREKKESFPLTVTSAQKNPTAFYLCASSRKVLARGQETQYFGPGTRLLVL.

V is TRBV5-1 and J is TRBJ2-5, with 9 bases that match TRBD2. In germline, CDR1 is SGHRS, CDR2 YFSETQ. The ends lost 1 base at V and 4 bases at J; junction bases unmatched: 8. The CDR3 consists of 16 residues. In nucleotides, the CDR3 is TGCGCCAGCAGCTTGTTGTGGACTAGCGCAGGAGAGACCCAGTACTTC. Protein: CASSLLWTSAGETQYF.

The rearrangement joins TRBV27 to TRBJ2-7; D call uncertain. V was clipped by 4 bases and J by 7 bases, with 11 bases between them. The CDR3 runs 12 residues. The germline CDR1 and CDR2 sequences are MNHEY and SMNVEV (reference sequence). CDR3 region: CASSSGLREQYF. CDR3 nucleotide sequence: TGTGCCAGCAGTTCCGGGTTGCGTGAGCAGTACTTC.

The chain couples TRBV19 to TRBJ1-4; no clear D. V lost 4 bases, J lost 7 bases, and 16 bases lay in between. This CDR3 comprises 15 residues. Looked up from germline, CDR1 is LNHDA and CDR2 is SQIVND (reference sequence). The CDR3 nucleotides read TGTGCCAGTAGTAGCCCCGGGTCCACGCGTGAAAAACTGTTTTTT. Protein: CASSSPGSTREKLFF.

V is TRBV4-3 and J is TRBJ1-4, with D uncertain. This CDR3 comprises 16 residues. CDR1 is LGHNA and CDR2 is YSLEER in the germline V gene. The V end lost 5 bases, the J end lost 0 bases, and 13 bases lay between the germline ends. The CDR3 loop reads CASSYKSASTNEKLFF. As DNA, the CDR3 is TGCGCCAGCAGCTACAAAAGTGCTTCAACTAATGAAAAACTGTTTTTT.

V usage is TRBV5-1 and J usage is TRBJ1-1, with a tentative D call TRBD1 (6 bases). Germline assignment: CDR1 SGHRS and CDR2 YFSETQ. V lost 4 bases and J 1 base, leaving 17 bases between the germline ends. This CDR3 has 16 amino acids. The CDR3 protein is CASSPPSRGPNTEAFF. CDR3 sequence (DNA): TGCGCCAGCAGCCCCCCAAGCAGGGGCCCGAACACTGAAGCTTTCTTT.